One T cell receptor beta chain is described in this entry. Original processing notes: How many nucleated cells were present was estimated from reference gene primer amplification. Clones were sequenced by immunoSEQ multiplex PCR, and TCRdb holds only the in-frame ones, with some missing. V, J and clone size reflect that table, while D and trimming were determined from the DNA. The sample lists 95,000 to 150,000 clones, 60% to 85% occurring once. This specimen belongs to a study of blood T cell repertoires in COVID-19. The wider study: The United States, Italy and Spain supplied acute and convalescent COVID-19 samples. The cDNA or gDNA used as material had been derived from T cells, B-cell-depleted T cells, or PBMCs.

Germline CDR1 SGHTA, CDR2 FQGNSA. V was clipped by 5 bases and J by 1 base, with 8 bases between them. The CDR3 sequence is 13 residues long. The chain joins TRBV7-2 to TRBJ1-1; unclear D gene. The source material was peripheral blood. The receptor was isolated from a man in his 70s with acute or convalescent COVID-19. CDR3 region: CASSLARNTEAFF. CDR3 nucleotides: TGTGCCAGCAGCCTGGCCAGGAACACTGAAGCTTTCTTT.